The 32 T cell receptor beta chains reported below all come from one sample, sequenced in a study of cytomegalovirus exposure and HLA in healthy donors. 13 Jbeta primers and 60 Vbeta primers were used for the PCR. The assay was immunoSEQ multiplex PCR, and TCRdb's table has in-frame clones only and misses some. The sample lists under 100,000 clones; 60% to 85% were seen once. What was sequenced was PBMCs. These receptors originate from a boy between 10 and 17 years old in good health and CMV-seronegative.

This chain uses TRBV28 with TRBJ1-2; perhaps TRBD1 as D (6 bases). The CDR3 covers 15 residues. The germline CDR1 and CDR2 sequences are MDHEN and SYDVKM. V lost 6 bases and J lost 4, with 18 bases in between. The CDR3, as DNA: TGTGCCAGCAGGTCCCTACAGGGTCCCGTCTATGGCTACACCTTC. This gives the protein CASRSLQGPVYGYTF.

This clone appeared once. The chain employs TRBV11-2 and TRBJ2-7; 10 bases agree with TRBD1. From germline, CDR1 is SGHAT and CDR2 FQNNGV. Trimming cost V 4 bases and J 0 bases; bases outside gene matches: 9. The CDR3 length is 17 residues. The CDR3 DNA follows: TGTGCCAGCAGCTCAATAGGGGGGACAGGGGACTCCTACGAGCAGTACTTC. This codes for CASSSIGGTGDSYEQYF.

The gene calls are TRBV30 and TRBJ2-1; D is possibly TRBD2 (5 bases). The CDR3 consists of 15 residues. Looked up from germline, CDR1 is GTSNPN and CDR2 is SVGIG (reference sequence). Trimming stripped 0 bases from V and 5 bases from J, with 14 bases between. This CDR3 is CAWSVGGLDHNEQFF. The CDR3 coding sequence is TGTGCCTGGAGTGTAGGTGGACTGGATCACAATGAGCAGTTCTTC.

This clone was detected only a few times. V gene TRBV11-3 combines with J gene TRBJ2-7; TRBD1 aligns across 9 bases. CDR1 is SGHNT and CDR2 is YENEEA in the germline V gene. After removal of 5 bases from V and 1 base from J, the junction contained 3 bases not matched to a gene. This CDR3 spans 14 amino acids. This CDR3 is CASSQGQGSYEQYF. The CDR3 DNA is TGTGCCAGCAGCCAGGGACAGGGATCCTACGAGCAGTACTTC.

The chain has TRBV30 and TRBJ1-5; D is unclear. The germline gives CDR1 GTSNPN, CDR2 SVGIG (reference sequence). CDR3 length: 14 amino acids. Trimming took off 0 bases at V and 6 bases at J, with 12 bases between the two ends. The CDR3 loop reads CAWSVGGLGQPQHF. The CDR3 bases are TGTGCCTGGAGTGTGGGAGGGCTCGGTCAGCCCCAGCATTTT.

This clone has more than one count but fewer than ten. The chain joins TRBV28 to TRBJ2-3; no reliable D call. Trimming removed 0 bases at V and 1 base at J, with 8 bases between. Germline CDR1 is MDHEN and CDR2 is SYDVKM. The CDR3 has 15 amino acids. The CDR3 DNA is TGTGCCAGCAGTTTATGGGGTCGGGGCACAGATACGCAGTATTTT. This gives the protein CASSLWGRGTDTQYF.

V gene TRBV28 combines with J gene TRBJ2-7, with D perhaps TRBD2 (5 bases). This CDR3 contains 15 residues. From germline, CDR1 is MDHEN and CDR2 SYDVKM. Trimming removed 2 bases from V and 6 bases from J, with 17 bases in between. In DNA, the CDR3 is TGTGCCAGCAGTTTACCTGACTCACTAGGTGGCGAGCAGTACTTC. Its protein is CASSLPDSLGGEQYF.

The rearrangement uses TRBV28 and TRBJ2-5; the D gene is possibly TRBD1 (6 bases). The CDR3 spans 16 residues. Germline lookup yields CDR1 MDHEN and CDR2 SYDVKM. The V end lost 5 bases, the J end lost 5 bases, and 21 bases lay between the germline ends. The CDR3 sequence is CASSPSTGTIRETQYF. CDR3 nucleotide sequence: TGTGCCAGCAGTCCCTCCACAGGGACGATCCGGGAGACCCAGTACTTC.

This clone was seen a handful of times. The chain recombines TRBV29-1 with TRBJ2-7; possible D gene TRBD2, 6 bases. V lost 3 bases, J lost 4 bases, and 16 bases lay in between. This CDR3 spans 14 amino acids. Germline V gene lookup returns CDR1 SQVTM and CDR2 ANQGSEA. CDR3 residues: CSVELAGFGYEQYF. The CDR3 nucleotides read TGCAGCGTTGAGCTTGCGGGATTCGGATACGAGCAGTACTTC.

This chain joins TRBV5-1 and TRBJ2-2; D possibly corresponds to TRBD2 (5 bases). Germline values: CDR1 SGHRS, CDR2 YFSETQ. The CDR3 contains 14 residues. V was cut by 4 bases and J by 7 bases, with 14 bases left in between. The CDR3 region has the DNA TGCGCCAGCAGCCCTTTAGCCAGCGGCGGGGAGCTGTTTTTT. Amino acids: CASSPLASGGELFF.

Only one count was recorded for this clone. The V and J genes are TRBV25-1 and TRBJ2-1; a possible D gene is TRBD2 (6 bases). This CDR3 comprises 15 residues. CDR1 and CDR2 from the germline V gene are MGHDK and SYGVNS. V lost 1 base, J lost 0 bases, and 7 bases lay in between. CDR3 protein: CASSEFSGSYNEQFF. In DNA form, the CDR3 reads TGTGCCAGCAGTGAATTTAGCGGCTCCTACAATGAGCAGTTCTTC.

In this sample, this clone turned up once. V and J are TRBV27 and TRBJ1-2, with D perhaps matching TRBD1 (5 bases). The V gene's germline CDR1 is MNHEY and CDR2 SMNVEV (reference sequence). The CDR3 covers 13 residues. The germline V and J ends were trimmed by 6 bases and 2 bases, with 10 bases remaining between them. In nucleotides, the CDR3 is TGTGCCAGCAGGGGACTGAACAACTATGGCTACACCTTC. It encodes CASRGLNNYGYTF.

This clone was recorded only once. V is TRBV27 and J is TRBJ2-7; D unresolved. The CDR3 runs to 14 residues. The germline gives CDR1 MNHEY, CDR2 SMNVEV (reference sequence). V was shortened by 0 bases and J by 3 bases, with 9 bases between the two germline ends. CDR3 loop: CASSLSRLRYEQYF. The CDR3 DNA sequence: TGTGCCAGCAGTTTATCGAGGCTTCGCTACGAGCAGTACTTC.

The chain combines TRBV6-6 with TRBJ2-1, with D perhaps TRBD1 (6 bases). This CDR3 spans 15 amino acids. The germline gives CDR1 MNHNY, CDR2 SVGAGI (reference sequence). V lost 4 bases, J lost 4 bases, and 14 bases lay in between. This CDR3 reads CASSFKTGLYNEQFF. The CDR3, as DNA: TGTGCCAGCAGTTTCAAGACAGGCCTTTACAATGAGCAGTTCTTC.

The chain uses TRBV5-4 and TRBJ1-1; 8 bases align to TRBD1. Germline CDR1 and CDR2: SGHNT and YYREEE (reference sequence). The CDR3 has 15 amino acids. Losses at the gene ends were 2 bases for V and 5 bases for J; bases not matched to a gene: 8. CDR3 in amino acids: CASSLTNRGRTEAFF. Written as DNA, the CDR3 is TGTGCCAGCAGCTTAACTAACAGGGGGAGGACTGAAGCTTTCTTT.

This clone appeared a few times. V is TRBV2 and J is TRBJ1-1, with a tentative D call TRBD1 (5 bases). The V end lost 7 bases, the J end lost 2 bases, and 11 bases lay between the germline ends. Germline CDR1 and CDR2: SNHLY and FYNNEI. This CDR3 comprises 13 residues. CDR3: CASKGRGNTEAFF. The CDR3 DNA is TGTGCCAGCAAGGGGAGGGGAAACACTGAAGCTTTCTTT.

This chain joins TRBV9 and TRBJ1-2, with D possibly being TRBD1 (5 bases). Germline V gene sequence: CDR1 SGDLS, CDR2 YYNGEE. The ends were cut back, 1 base at V and 5 bases at J, with 12 bases in the middle. This CDR3 comprises 14 residues. CDR3 coding DNA: TGTGCCAGCAGCGTACAGGGACTTGGGTATGGCTACACCTTC. Translating gives CASSVQGLGYGYTF.

The chain links TRBV7-8 to TRBJ2-5; 7 nucleotides align to TRBD1. The CDR3 covers 14 residues. Trimming cost V 6 bases and J 1 base; bases outside gene matches: 5. Germline V gene lookup returns CDR1 SGHVS and CDR2 FQNEAQ. CDR3 sequence: CASRLGQPQETQYF. CDR3 nucleotide sequence: TGTGCCAGCAGACTGGGACAGCCCCAAGAGACCCAGTACTTC.

The chain links TRBV19 to TRBJ1-5; TRBD1 might be the D (5 bases). The ends were cut back, 3 bases at V and 6 bases at J, with 12 bases in the middle. Germline V CDR1 and CDR2: LNHDA, SQIVND (reference sequence). This CDR3 spans 14 amino acids. This chain's CDR3 is CASSIAGSSQPQHF. The CDR3 DNA follows: TGTGCCAGTAGTATCGCAGGGTCGAGTCAGCCCCAGCATTTT.

This clone was recorded only once. The chain couples TRBV6-5 to TRBJ1-1; D is unclear. The CDR3 spans 12 residues. Trimming pared 7 bases from V and 1 base from J, leaving 7 bases between. Looked up from germline, CDR1 is MNHEY and CDR2 is SVGAGI. The CDR3 DNA is TGTGCCAGCAACCTAGGGAACACTGAAGCTTTCTTT. Protein sequence: CASNLGNTEAFF.

This sequence joins TRBV28 and TRBJ1-2, with D uncertain. The germline V and J ends were trimmed by 6 bases and 2 bases, with 10 bases remaining between them. The germline V gene has CDR1 MDHEN and CDR2 SYDVKM. The CDR3 spans 13 residues. CDR3 sequence (DNA): TGTGCCAGCAGAAGGACTGGGAACTATGGCTACACCTTC. It codes for CASRRTGNYGYTF.

The chain combines TRBV7-3 with TRBJ2-5; TRBD1 might be the D (6 bases). Between the trimmed V and J ends, which lost 2 bases and 5 bases, there was a span of 15 bases. There are 15 residues in the CDR3. The germline gives CDR1 SGHTA, CDR2 FQGTGA. CDR3 residues: CASSLSGGKTETQYF. CDR3 nucleotide sequence: TGTGCCAGCAGCTTATCTGGGGGCAAAACGGAGACCCAGTACTTC.

This rearrangement joins TRBV6-5 to TRBJ1-1, with 7 bases fitting TRBD1. The junction had 14 bases not matched to a gene; V was cut back by 6 bases and J by 7 bases. This CDR3 has 15 amino acids. Germline values: CDR1 MNHEY, CDR2 SVGAGI. CDR3 in amino acids: CASSLFLGQGDEAFF. In DNA form, the CDR3 reads TGTGCCAGCAGCCTCTTTCTAGGGCAGGGGGATGAAGCTTTCTTT.

V and J are TRBV7-2 and TRBJ2-7; D might be TRBD1 (6 bases). Germline assignment: CDR1 SGHTA and CDR2 FQGNSA. The CDR3 contains 14 residues. V was clipped by 5 bases and J by 2 bases, with 13 bases between them. In nucleotides, the CDR3 is TGTGCCAGCAGCCCAAGGGACAACCCCTACGAGCAGTACTTC. The encoded protein is CASSPRDNPYEQYF.

This clone was observed a few times. The chain has TRBV4-1 and TRBJ2-2; 8 bases map to TRBD1. The CDR3 extends over 16 amino acids. Germline V gene sequence: CDR1 MGHRA, CDR2 YSYEKL. V was clipped by 2 bases and J by 4 bases; unmatched bases: 6. DNA for the CDR3: TGCGCCAGCAGCCAAATCCCCGGGACAGGCACCGGGGAGCTGTTTTTT. It codes for CASSQIPGTGTGELFF.

This chain connects TRBV29-1 to TRBJ2-4; D may be TRBD2 (7 bases). The germline V gene encodes CDR1 SQVTM and CDR2 ANQGSEA. The ends were cut back, 3 bases at V and 8 bases at J, with 14 bases in the middle. This CDR3 region has 13 residues. The CDR3 sequence is CSVEGGARDIQYF. The CDR3, as DNA: TGCAGCGTTGAGGGGGGGGCTCGGGACATTCAGTACTTC.

V is TRBV10-2 and J is TRBJ2-1, with 12 bases fitting TRBD2. The CDR3 loop spans 17 amino acids. CDR1 is WSHSY, CDR2 SAAADI, per germline. V lost 4 bases to trimming and J lost 10 bases; unmatched junction nucleotides: 14. CDR3 loop: CASSVSRASGGAEEQFF. In DNA, the CDR3 is TGCGCCAGCAGTGTCAGTCGGGCTAGCGGGGGGGCAGAAGAGCAGTTCTTC.

This sequence joins TRBV6-5 and TRBJ1-2; tentative D call: TRBD1 (6 bases). The V and J ends lost 2 bases and 5 bases respectively, with 15 bases between them. This CDR3 is built from 15 residues. From germline, CDR1 is MNHEY and CDR2 SVGAGI. The CDR3 region is CASSYGGRGDYGYTF. In DNA, the CDR3 is TGTGCCAGCAGTTACGGAGGCAGGGGAGATTATGGCTACACCTTC.

The chain joins TRBV11-2 to TRBJ2-7; 13 nucleotides agree with TRBD2. The CDR3 has 15 residues. CDR1 and CDR2 (germline): SGHAT, FQNNGV. Trimming removed 3 bases from V and 3 bases from J; junction bases left unmatched: 2. The DNA of the CDR3 is TGTGCCAGCAGCTTGACTAGCGGGGGGTTCTACGAGCAGTACTTC. As protein: CASSLTSGGFYEQYF. Looking up the rest from reference TRBV11-2 and TRBJ2-7 gives the full variable domain: EAGVAQSPRYKIIEKRQSVAFWCNPISGHATLYWYQQILGQGPKLLIQFQNNGVVDDSQLPKDRFSAERLKGVDSTLKIQPAKLEDSAVYLCASSLTSGGFYEQYFGPGTRLTVT.

This sequence joins TRBV5-1 and TRBJ2-7; the D is unclear. Germline CDR1 is SGHRS and CDR2 is YFSETQ. The CDR3 consists of 11 residues. V lost 4 bases and J lost 6, with 8 bases in between. CDR3 bases: TGCGCCAGCAGCGCCGCAGGCGAGCAGTACTTC. Protein sequence: CASSAAGEQYF.

This clone was seen a few times. V usage is TRBV27 and J usage is TRBJ1-2, with 7 positions matching TRBD1. This CDR3 comprises 14 residues. Unmatched junction bases numbered 8, after V lost 6 bases and J lost 4 bases. Germline CDR1 reads MNHEY; CDR2 reads SMNVEV (reference sequence). The CDR3 sequence is CASRQGSGGYGYTF. Here the CDR3 DNA reads TGTGCCAGCAGACAGGGGTCTGGGGGCTATGGCTACACCTTC.

The chain uses TRBV7-9 and TRBJ1-4; the match to TRBD1 covers 8 bases. CDR3 length: 15 residues. Germline trimming cut 4 bases from V and 7 bases from J; bases unmatched to any gene: 8. Germline CDR1 is SEHNR and CDR2 is FQNEAQ (reference sequence). This CDR3 is CASSSTGEISEKLFF. Here the CDR3 DNA reads TGTGCCAGCAGCTCGACAGGGGAGATAAGTGAAAAACTGTTTTTT.